Shown below are 2 T cell receptor beta chains from a single sample sequenced in a study of T cells in Graves' hyperthyroidism and ophthalmopathy. Authors of the study amplified TCR beta CDR3 regions from RNA transcripts. Initially, a first-round RT-PCR of the TCR CDR3 employed the HTBI primer set. TCRdb reanalysed the multiplex PCR reads using MiXCR and keeps one entry per CDR3 protein. The profile shows 550,000 to 600,000 distinct CDR3 sequences, more than 13% of them singletons. Sequenced: blood. The receptor source for this set is a woman younger than 35 with Graves' ophthalmopathy.

The V gene is TRBV24-1, the J gene TRBJ1-1; 7 nucleotides line up with TRBD1. There are 16 residues in the CDR3. The V gene end was trimmed by 8 bases and the J gene end by 1 base; junction bases not matched to a gene: 12. Germline V gene data show CDR1 as KGHDR and CDR2 as SFDVKD. Here the CDR3 reads CATIEAKGARNTEAFF. For the CDR3, the DNA is TGTGCCACCATCGAGGCCAAGGGGGCGCGGAACACTGAAGCTTTCTTT.

This clonotype was seen a handful of times. The chain links TRBV29-1 to TRBJ2-7; TRBD2 might be the D (5 bases). The CDR3 totals 14 residues. Trimming took off 3 bases at V and 1 base at J, with 13 bases between the two ends. CDR1 is SQVTM and CDR2 is ANQGSEA in the germline V gene. The CDR3 DNA is TGCAGCGTTGATGAGAATGGGAGTTCCTACGAGCAGTACTTC. Translation: CSVDENGSSYEQYF.